This T cell receptor (beta chain) was captured by sequencing in a study of cytomegalovirus exposure and HLA in healthy donors. CDR3 length: 15 amino acids. Trimming stripped 6 bases from V and 8 bases from J, with 17 bases between. CDR1 and CDR2 from the germline V gene are MNHNS and SASEGT. Vbeta (60) and Jbeta (13) primers were used in the PCR. In the original workflow: Among the unique TCR beta chains that a later analysis counted, about 85 million in all, 10 million to 11 million were shared. TCRdb's table, derived via immunoSEQ multiplex PCR, lists solely in-frame clones and lacks some. For V, J and clone size, that table is used; D and trimming come from the DNA. The sample gives over 150,000 clones, 70% to 80% of which show up once; less than 10% is in the top ten.

Sequencing was performed on PBMCs. The chain couples TRBV6-1 to TRBJ1-6, with D possibly matching TRBD1 (5 bases). This clonotype was obtained from a man younger than 40 in good health and CMV-seropositive. The CDR3 here is CASSPKGWGDSPLHF. In DNA form, the CDR3 reads TGTGCCAGCAGCCCAAAAGGTTGGGGGGATTCACCCCTCCACTTT.